This TCR beta chain comes out of a study of blood T cell repertoires in COVID-19. Sequenced by immunoSEQ multiplex PCR; TCRdb stores in-frame clones only, minus some. The sample consists of over 350,000 clones, approximately 88% of them appearing once. In terms of age and location, participants ranged from roughly 18 to 100 years and lived in approximately 26 US areas. Assignment of participants to cohorts was predicated upon participant-reported clinical history. Trimming took 0 bases from V and 7 from J; bases not matched to a gene: 4. This CDR3 is 15 amino acids long. Germline V CDR1 and CDR2: SGHRS, YFSETQ.

The sequence derives from a woman under 40 with acute COVID-19. J is TRBJ1-6 and V is TRBV5-1, with 7 bases lining up with TRBD1. The sequenced sample consisted of PBMCs or T cells enriched from blood (not recorded which). CDR3 sequence reads: CASSLGQGRNSPLHF. As DNA, the CDR3 is TGCGCCAGCAGCTTGGGACAGGGTAGGAATTCACCCCTCCACTTT.